This is a list of T cell receptor beta chains from one sample in a study of T cells in Graves' hyperthyroidism and ophthalmopathy. TCRdb reprocessed the multiplex PCR reads with MiXCR, giving one entry per CDR3 protein. The table lists about 290,000 distinct CDR3 sequences, approximately 13% of them singletons. The material sequenced was blood. These receptors all come from a woman between 40 and 55 years old with Graves' hyperthyroidism. Each CDR3 is given with its conserved first and last residue. Fields, in order: J gene, clone size, D gene, V gene, CDR3 DNA, CDR3 protein. D genes are given only for firm matches. Some rows have no size entry. The others give once, few or many, or a class for an expanded clone.

TRBJ2-7 | . | . | TRBV5-4 | TGTGCCAGCAGCGGGACCCACCAAGGCGAGCAGTACTTC | CASSGTHQGEQYF
TRBJ2-3 | many | . | TRBV2 | TGTGCCAGCAGTGCGGGGACCATCACCGGCACAGATACGCAGTATTTT | CASSAGTITGTDTQYF
TRBJ1-2 | many | . | TRBV30 | TGTGCCTGGAGTTGGGAGGGTGGCTACACCTTC | CAWSWEGGYTF
TRBJ1-2 | many | . | TRBV29-1 | TGCAGCGTCTCGGGTTTAGCCACCTATGGCTACACCTTC | CSVSGLATYGYTF
TRBJ2-1 | many | . | TRBV12-3/TRBV12-4 | TGTGCCAGCAGTTATGAGGGGGTCGTTAGTTCCTACAATGAGCAGTTCTTC | CASSYEGVVSSYNEQFF
TRBJ2-3 | . | TRBD1 | TRBV9 | TGTGCCAGCACGAGGGGGACAGGGGTAAAAATCACTAGCACAGATACGCAGTATTTT | CASTRGTGVKITSTDTQYF
TRBJ1-3 | many | TRBD1 | TRBV7-2 | TGTGCCAGCAGCCCAGACAGGGGGCCTGGAAACACCATATATTTT | CASSPDRGPGNTIYF
TRBJ2-5 | many | TRBD2 | TRBV7-9 | TGTGCCAGCAGTGGGGGGGTCGGTGGCGAGACCCAGTACTTC | CASSGGVGGETQYF
TRBJ1-2 | many | . | TRBV27 | TGTGCCAGCAGTGGCATTAACTATGGCTACACCTTC | CASSGINYGYTF
TRBJ2-3 | . | . | TRBV4-1 | TGCGCCAGCCAAAGGGTAGTGCTGGAGAGCTACCACGGCACAGATACGCAGTATTTT | CASQRVVLESYHGTDTQYF
TRBJ2-7 | . | . | TRBV5-1 | TGCGCCAGCAGCGGGGGGGGGACAGCTGCTGACTACGAGCAGTACTTC | CASSGGGTAADYEQYF
TRBJ2-1 | many | . | TRBV7-6 | TGTGCCAGCAGCTTACTGGGCGGGACCTACAATGAGCAGTTCTTC | CASSLLGGTYNEQFF
TRBJ1-1 | many | . | TRBV20-1 | TGCAGTGCAAGAGCGACATATGAGGGTAACACTGAAGCTTTCTTT | CSARATYEGNTEAFF
TRBJ2-6 | . | . | TRBV27 | TGTGCCAGCAGCTCCTTGGGCGCTGGGGCCAACGTCCTGACTTTC | CASSSLGAGANVLTF
TRBJ2-7 | few | . | TRBV12-3/TRBV12-4 | TGTGCCAGCAGAACGACTAGCTCCTACGAGCAGTACTTC | CASRTTSSYEQYF
TRBJ2-7 | . | . | TRBV20-1 | TGCAGTGCTAGAGACTCAGGACCCAACTACGAGCAGTACTTC | CSARDSGPNYEQYF
TRBJ2-7 | many | . | TRBV20-1 | TGCAGTGCTAGAGATCAAACTAGGTATGAGCAGTACTTC | CSARDQTRYEQYF
TRBJ2-1 | many | TRBD2 | TRBV6-1 | TGTGCCAGCAGTCCCGGGACTAGCGGGACCTCCTACAATGAGCAGTTCTTC | CASSPGTSGTSYNEQFF
TRBJ2-7 | once | TRBD1 | TRBV7-9 | TGTGCCAGCAGCTTAGCCGGGACAGGGGAATACGAGCAGTACTTC | CASSLAGTGEYEQYF
TRBJ1-6 | many | . | TRBV12-3/TRBV12-4 | TGTGCCAGCAGTTTATCGCAGGCTAATTCACCCCTCCACTTT | CASSLSQANSPLHF
TRBJ1-5 | many | . | TRBV20-1 | TGCAGTGCTAGAGATCGCGTCAAGGGAGGGGGCAATCAGCCCCAGCATTTT | CSARDRVKGGGNQPQHF
TRBJ1-5 | many | . | TRBV5-8 | TGTGCCAGCAGCTTAGACAGGTCCTATCAGCCCCAGCATTTT | CASSLDRSYQPQHF
TRBJ2-7 | many | . | TRBV9 | TGTGCCAGCAGCGTAGGTCTGGCAGGAGGGAACTCCTACGAGCAGTACTTC | CASSVGLAGGNSYEQYF
TRBJ1-4 | once | TRBD1 | TRBV4-2 | TGTGCCAGCAGCCAACTTACCGGGACAGGGACCCGTGAAAAACTGTTTTTT | CASSQLTGTGTREKLFF
TRBJ2-3 | few | . | TRBV10-3 | TGTGCCATCCAGCGAGCAACCACAGATACGCAGTATTTT | CAIQRATTDTQYF
TRBJ1-1 | . | TRBD1 | TRBV18 | TGTGCCAGCTCACCCCGAGACAGGGTGGCCCCTGAAGCTTTCTTT | CASSPRDRVAPEAFF
TRBJ1-1 | many | . | TRBV28 | TGTGCCAGCAGTTTGGTCCACACTGAAGCTTTCTTT | CASSLVHTEAFF
TRBJ2-1 | . | . | TRBV6-1 | TGTGCCAGCAGTGAAGGATGGGGGAACAATGAGCAGTTCTTC | CASSEGWGNNEQFF
TRBJ2-3 | many | TRBD2 | TRBV6-1 | TGTGCCAGCAGTTATTTCCCCGGGACTAAGGGTTACACAGATACGCAGTATTTT | CASSYFPGTKGYTDTQYF
TRBJ2-7 | . | TRBD2 | TRBV29-1 | TGCAGCGTGGAACCGGGACTAGCGGGAGGCGAGCAGTACTTC | CSVEPGLAGGEQYF
TRBJ2-5 | many | . | TRBV11-2 | TGTGCCAGCAGCTTAGATCTGGTTAGTTTCGAGACCCAGTACTTC | CASSLDLVSFETQYF
TRBJ2-1 | . | . | TRBV6-2/TRBV6-3 | TGTGCCAGTCCGGCGTTTAGGGGACTGCATCCCTACAATGAGCAGTTCTTC | CASPAFRGLHPYNEQFF
TRBJ2-1 | many | TRBD2 | TRBV2 | TGTGCCAGCAGGGGCCAAGCGGGAGTGTACAATGAGCAGTTCTTC | CASRGQAGVYNEQFF
TRBJ2-5 | many | . | TRBV18 | TGTGCCAGCTCACCCCGGACGGAACAAGAGACCCAGTACTTC | CASSPRTEQETQYF
TRBJ2-2 | few | . | TRBV7-9 | TGTGCCAGCAGAGGACAGTTAGGGGAGCTGTTTTTT | CASRGQLGELFF
TRBJ2-5 | few | TRBD1 | TRBV7-9 | TGTGCCAGCACCTCCGGGGTCGTTAGGGGACAGTGGTACTTC | CASTSGVVRGQWYF
TRBJ2-3 | many | . | TRBV7-9 | TGTGCCAGCAGCCCCCGGCGGCAAGTAGATACGCAGTATTTT | CASSPRRQVDTQYF
TRBJ1-1 | . | . | TRBV27 | TGTGCCAGCAGACCCGGGACACTAAACACTGAAGCTTTCTTT | CASRPGTLNTEAFF
TRBJ2-1 | few | . | TRBV2 | TGTGCCAGCTCAACAACAGGAATCAATGAGCAGTTCTTC | CASSTTGINEQFF